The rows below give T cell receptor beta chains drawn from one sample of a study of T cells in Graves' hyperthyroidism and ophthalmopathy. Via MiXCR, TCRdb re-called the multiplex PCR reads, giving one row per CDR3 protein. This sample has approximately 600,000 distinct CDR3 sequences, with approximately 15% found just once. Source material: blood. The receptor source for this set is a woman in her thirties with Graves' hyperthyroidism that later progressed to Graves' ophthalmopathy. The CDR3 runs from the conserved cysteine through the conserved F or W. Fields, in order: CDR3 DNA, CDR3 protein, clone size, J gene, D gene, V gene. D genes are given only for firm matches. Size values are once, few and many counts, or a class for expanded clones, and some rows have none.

CDR3 DNA: TGTGCCAGTAGTCAGGGCAGAAGCAATCAGCCCCAGCATTTT
CDR3 protein: CASSQGRSNQPQHF
clone size: many
J gene: TRBJ1-5
D gene: -
V gene: TRBV19

CDR3 DNA: TGTGCCACCAGTGAGTTGCTGGGTGGAAGAGAGACCCAGTACTTC
CDR3 protein: CATSELLGGRETQYF
clone size: many
J gene: TRBJ2-5
D gene: -
V gene: TRBV24-1

CDR3 DNA: TGTGCCAGCAGCTTACGTCCACAAGAGACCCAGTACTTC
CDR3 protein: CASSLRPQETQYF
clone size: many
J gene: TRBJ2-5
D gene: -
V gene: TRBV7-2

CDR3 DNA: TGTGCCAGTAACACAGGGGTTGAGGATATGCAGTATTTT
CDR3 protein: CASNTGVEDMQYF
clone size: few
J gene: TRBJ2-3
D gene: TRBD1
V gene: TRBV28

CDR3 DNA: TGTGCCAGCAGTGACAGGAAACATGGCTACACCTTC
CDR3 protein: CASSDRKHGYTF
clone size: many
J gene: TRBJ1-2
D gene: -
V gene: TRBV6-1

CDR3 DNA: TGTGCCAGCAGCCCTTCAGGGACTAGCTCCTTGGGGGACGAGCAGTACTTC
CDR3 protein: CASSPSGTSSLGDEQYF
clone size: many
J gene: TRBJ2-7
D gene: TRBD2
V gene: TRBV3-1

CDR3 DNA: TGTGCCAGCAGTGAACTGGCGAACACCGGGGAGCTGTTTTTT
CDR3 protein: CASSELANTGELFF
clone size: many
J gene: TRBJ2-2
D gene: -
V gene: TRBV6-1

CDR3 DNA: TGTGCCAGCAGTTTACCGCCCGGGATGGGGACTAGCGGGAGAAAGAGCTCCTACGAGCAGTACTTC
CDR3 protein: CASSLPPGMGTSGRKSSYEQYF
clone size: many
J gene: TRBJ2-7
D gene: TRBD2
V gene: TRBV12-3/TRBV12-4

CDR3 DNA: TGTGCCAGCAGCTCCGGCGTGATAGCGGGAGCGGATGAGCAGTTCTTC
CDR3 protein: CASSSGVIAGADEQFF
clone size: -
J gene: TRBJ2-1
D gene: TRBD2
V gene: TRBV7-8

CDR3 DNA: TGCAGTGCTAGTAAGCTGAGCTCCTACAATGAGCAGTTCTTC
CDR3 protein: CSASKLSSYNEQFF
clone size: few
J gene: TRBJ2-1
D gene: -
V gene: TRBV20-1

CDR3 DNA: TGTGCCAGCAGCTTATACTCCGATCAGCCCCAGCATTTT
CDR3 protein: CASSLYSDQPQHF
clone size: -
J gene: TRBJ1-5
D gene: -
V gene: TRBV11-3

CDR3 DNA: TGCAGTGCTAGAGCCGGGACTTCGGGGGAGACCCAGTGCTTT
CDR3 protein: CSARAGTSGETQCF
clone size: -
J gene: TRBJ2-5
D gene: -
V gene: TRBV20-1

CDR3 DNA: TGTGCCAGCAGCCCCCCGACTAGCGGGATCGGCAATGAGCAGTTCTTC
CDR3 protein: CASSPPTSGIGNEQFF
clone size: many
J gene: TRBJ2-1
D gene: TRBD2
V gene: TRBV13

CDR3 DNA: TGTGCCAGCAGTAGTATAGCGGGAAAGGAGTTCTTC
CDR3 protein: CASSSIAGKEFF
clone size: few
J gene: TRBJ2-1
D gene: TRBD2
V gene: TRBV6-1

CDR3 DNA: TGTGCCAGCAAATCTACAGGGGGCGATCAGCCCCAGCATTTT
CDR3 protein: CASKSTGGDQPQHF
clone size: many
J gene: TRBJ1-5
D gene: TRBD1
V gene: TRBV27

CDR3 DNA: TGTGCCAGCAGCCAAGAAGGAGGTCGCGATGAGCAGTTCTTC
CDR3 protein: CASSQEGGRDEQFF
clone size: many
J gene: TRBJ2-1
D gene: -
V gene: TRBV4-2

CDR3 DNA: TGTGCCAGCATGGAGGGGCAGGGCCACTACGAGCAGTACTTC
CDR3 protein: CASMEGQGHYEQYF
clone size: -
J gene: TRBJ2-7
D gene: -
V gene: TRBV2

CDR3 DNA: TGTGCCAGCAGCGTCCAGGGCCGGACCGGGGAGCTGTTTTTT
CDR3 protein: CASSVQGRTGELFF
clone size: many
J gene: TRBJ2-2
D gene: -
V gene: TRBV9

CDR3 DNA: TGTGCCAGCAGCTTTGGACAGCAGAACACTGAAGCTTTCTTT
CDR3 protein: CASSFGQQNTEAFF
clone size: many
J gene: TRBJ1-1
D gene: -
V gene: TRBV7-2

CDR3 DNA: TGCAGTGCCCAAGGGGTACACGAGCAGTACTTC
CDR3 protein: CSAQGVHEQYF
clone size: -
J gene: TRBJ2-7
D gene: -
V gene: TRBV20-1

CDR3 DNA: TGTGCCAGCAGCCAAGAAGGAAACACCGGGGAGCTGTTTTTT
CDR3 protein: CASSQEGNTGELFF
clone size: many
J gene: TRBJ2-2
D gene: -
V gene: TRBV3-1

CDR3 DNA: TGTGCCAGCAGTTTACGAGGGCATCCGGGAGAGACCCAGTACTTC
CDR3 protein: CASSLRGHPGETQYF
clone size: many
J gene: TRBJ2-5
D gene: -
V gene: TRBV27

CDR3 DNA: TGTGCCAGCAGTTTGGGGGGTCCCGGACGACCCTACGAGCAGTACTTC
CDR3 protein: CASSLGGPGRPYEQYF
clone size: few
J gene: TRBJ2-7
D gene: -
V gene: TRBV27

CDR3 DNA: TGTGCCAGTAGTATAGGGGCTAGCAATCAGCCCCAGCATTTT
CDR3 protein: CASSIGASNQPQHF
clone size: -
J gene: TRBJ1-5
D gene: -
V gene: TRBV19

CDR3 DNA: TGTGCCATCAGTGAGACTAGCGGGAGTTGCGAGCAGTACTTC
CDR3 protein: CAISETSGSCEQYF
clone size: -
J gene: TRBJ2-7
D gene: TRBD2
V gene: TRBV10-3

CDR3 DNA: TGTGCCATCAGGGATGAGACCAATCAGCCCCAGCATTTT
CDR3 protein: CAIRDETNQPQHF
clone size: many
J gene: TRBJ1-5
D gene: -
V gene: TRBV10-3

CDR3 DNA: TGTGCCAGCGGGGATTTCGTGGGTCAGCCCCAGCATTTT
CDR3 protein: CASGDFVGQPQHF
clone size: many
J gene: TRBJ1-5
D gene: -
V gene: TRBV27

CDR3 DNA: TGTGCCAGCAGTCCTAACTCTGGAAACACCATATATTTT
CDR3 protein: CASSPNSGNTIYF
clone size: many
J gene: TRBJ1-3
D gene: -
V gene: TRBV28

CDR3 DNA: TGCGCCAGCAGCTTGCGGGACTCTGGAAACACCATATATTTT
CDR3 protein: CASSLRDSGNTIYF
clone size: -
J gene: TRBJ1-3
D gene: -
V gene: TRBV5-1

CDR3 DNA: TGCGCCAGCAGGTCGGCGGTAGGGACAGATACGCAGTATTTT
CDR3 protein: CASRSAVGTDTQYF
clone size: many
J gene: TRBJ2-3
D gene: -
V gene: TRBV5-1

CDR3 DNA: TGTGCCACCTCCTGGGGTAGCGGGAATTACGAGCAGTACTTC
CDR3 protein: CATSWGSGNYEQYF
clone size: many
J gene: TRBJ2-7
D gene: TRBD2
V gene: TRBV10-3

CDR3 DNA: TGTGCCAGCAGCCCAATCCCCGGGACTAGCGGGAACCAATACAATGAGCAGTTCTTC
CDR3 protein: CASSPIPGTSGNQYNEQFF
clone size: -
J gene: TRBJ2-1
D gene: TRBD2
V gene: TRBV28

CDR3 DNA: TGTGCCAGCAGTTACTCGAAACTTGGACACCCTCAATCCTATGGCTACACCTTC
CDR3 protein: CASSYSKLGHPQSYGYTF
clone size: -
J gene: TRBJ1-2
D gene: -
V gene: TRBV6-6

CDR3 DNA: TGTGCCAGCTCGACGACAGGCAATGAGCAGTTCTTC
CDR3 protein: CASSTTGNEQFF
clone size: few
J gene: TRBJ2-1
D gene: -
V gene: TRBV18

CDR3 DNA: TGCGCCAGCAGCCAAGTTCTAGCGGGAACGAACACCGGGGAGCTGTTTTTT
CDR3 protein: CASSQVLAGTNTGELFF
clone size: -
J gene: TRBJ2-2
D gene: TRBD2
V gene: TRBV4-1

CDR3 DNA: TGTGCCAGCACTCCCCTAGCGGGAGGGGTGTCCTACAATGAGCAGTTCTTC
CDR3 protein: CASTPLAGGVSYNEQFF
clone size: many
J gene: TRBJ2-1
D gene: TRBD2
V gene: TRBV6-1

CDR3 DNA: TGTGCCAGCAGCCCCTCCGGAGGGCCGGGTAGGGAGACCCAGTACTTC
CDR3 protein: CASSPSGGPGRETQYF
clone size: many
J gene: TRBJ2-5
D gene: -
V gene: TRBV11-3